Following are 20 T cell receptor beta chains from one sample sequenced in a study of patients and donors after allogeneic stem cell transplantation. TCRdb redid the calling of the RT-PCR reads with MiXCR, one entry per CDR3 protein. The sample contains a few hundred thousand distinct CDR3 sequences, about 37% of which appear only once. The material sequenced was blood, either unsorted or a sorted T cell fraction (not recorded which). These receptors originate from a human donor who was either an allogeneic HSCT recipient or a stem cell or donor lymphocyte infusion donor (not recorded which). It is not recorded whose cells these are; they may come from a transplant donor.

This chain connects TRBV20-1 to TRBJ2-3; 9 nucleotides line up with TRBD2. The CDR3 runs 13 residues. The V gene's germline CDR1 is DFQATT and CDR2 SNEGSKA (reference sequence). After removal of 6 bases from V and 2 bases from J, the junction contained 3 bases not matched to a gene. CDR3 DNA: TGCAGTGCGGAGCGGGGGGCCACAGATACGCAGTATTTT. Translation gives CSAERGATDTQYF.

There are a few counts of this clonotype. V gene TRBV5-1 combines with J gene TRBJ2-7, with 7 bases that match TRBD1. This CDR3 has 15 residues. The trim removed 4 bases at V and 0 bases at J, leaving 7 bases unmatched. The germline V gene has CDR1 SGHRS and CDR2 YFSETQ. The CDR3 region is CASSVTGSTSYEQYF. The CDR3 bases are TGCGCCAGCAGCGTGACAGGGAGCACCTCCTACGAGCAGTACTTC.

The chain has TRBV24-1 and TRBJ2-1; D is possibly TRBD1 or TRBD2 (6 bases each). The CDR3 contains 13 residues. From germline, CDR1 is KGHDR and CDR2 SFDVKD. V lost 8 bases and J 4 bases, leaving 11 bases between the germline ends. The CDR3: CATTGGSYNEQFF. CDR3 sequence (DNA): TGTGCCACCACCGGGGGCAGTTACAATGAGCAGTTCTTC.

The chain employs TRBV5-1 and TRBJ1-4; the D gene is possibly TRBD1 (6 bases). The length of the CDR3 is 14 residues. Germline CDR1 is SGHRS and CDR2 is YFSETQ. Trimming took off 2 bases at V and 5 bases at J, with 10 bases between the two ends. The CDR3 DNA reads TGCGCCAGCAGCTTCGGGGGGCGGAATGAAAAACTGTTTTTT. It translates to CASSFGGRNEKLFF.

The sample holds a few counts of this clonotype. This chain connects TRBV5-5 to TRBJ1-1; D not resolved. With 6 bases removed from V and 3 bases from J, the gap between germline ends came to 12 bases. The germline V gene has CDR1 SGHKS and CDR2 YYEKEE (reference sequence). There are 13 residues in the CDR3. The CDR3 DNA follows: TGTGCCAGCACTCGGTTCCGGCACACTGAAGCTTTCTTT. It is translated as CASTRFRHTEAFF.

The J gene is TRBJ1-4, the V gene TRBV12-3 or TRBV12-4; weak D call: TRBD1 (5 bases). The CDR3 sequence is 14 residues long. Trimming removed 4 bases at V and 5 bases at J, with 11 bases between. CDR3 sequence reads: CASSSRDNNEKLFF. Here the CDR3 DNA reads TGTGCCAGCAGTTCCAGGGATAACAATGAAAAACTGTTTTTT.

The chain is built from TRBV9 and TRBJ2-3; D is unclear. CDR1 SGDLS and CDR2 YYNGEE come from the germline V gene. This CDR3 is built from 14 residues. V lost 0 bases to trimming and J lost 5 bases, with 10 bases between them. The CDR3: CASSVVGRGDTQYF. The CDR3 DNA is TGTGCCAGCAGCGTAGTAGGCCGTGGAGATACGCAGTATTTT.

The CDR3 DNA reads TGTGCCAGCAGTTTCCAGGACACATGGAGCTCTGGAAACACCATATATTTT. This gives the protein CASSFQDTWSSGNTIYF. The chain couples TRBV12-3 or TRBV12-4 to TRBJ1-3; D is possibly TRBD1 (5 bases). CDR3 length: 17 amino acids. V was clipped by 3 bases and J by 0 bases, with 15 bases between them.

This chain uses TRBV19 with TRBJ2-3; TRBD2 matches at 9 bases. This CDR3 is built from 14 residues. Germline V gene lookup returns CDR1 LNHDA and CDR2 SQIVND (reference sequence). V gave up 6 bases and J gave up 1 base; unmatched junction bases: 2. The chain's CDR3 is CASSSSGGTDTQYF. CDR3 coding DNA: TGTGCCAGTAGCTCTAGCGGGGGCACAGATACGCAGTATTTT.

There are a few counts of this clonotype. V is TRBV7-2 and J is TRBJ1-2; 7 bases fit TRBD1. With V trimmed by 5 bases and J by 3 bases, 6 bases remained unmatched. This CDR3 is 14 amino acids long. Germline V gene lookup returns CDR1 SGHTA and CDR2 FQGNSA. This chain's CDR3 is CASSRQGSYYGYTF. The CDR3 bases are TGTGCCAGCAGCCGACAGGGCTCTTACTATGGCTACACCTTC.

The gene calls are TRBV19 and TRBJ1-5; 7 nucleotides line up with TRBD1. Germline V lookup: CDR1 LNHDA, CDR2 SQIVND (reference sequence). This CDR3 contains 14 residues. V lost 10 bases to trimming and J lost 2 bases; unmatched junction nucleotides: 8. The CDR3 sequence: CATKLQGRNQPQHF. The CDR3, as DNA: TGTGCCACGAAATTACAGGGGCGCAATCAGCCCCAGCATTTT. Together with reference TRBV19 and TRBJ1-5, the CDR3 gives the full variable domain: DGGITQSPKYLFRKEGQNVTLSCEQNLNHDAMYWYRQDPGQGLRLIYYSQIVNDFQKGDIAEGYSVSREKKESFPLTVTSAQKNPTAFYLCATKLQGRNQPQHFGDGTRLSIL.

V usage is TRBV6-1 and J usage is TRBJ2-7; no clear D gene. Per germline, CDR1 MNHNS and CDR2 SASEGT. V lost 2 bases to trimming and J lost 3 bases, with 8 bases between them. This CDR3 region has 13 residues. In DNA, the CDR3 is TGTGCCAGCAGTGAAAGGCACCACTACGAGCAGTACTTC. Residues: CASSERHHYEQYF.

The chain employs TRBV12-3 or TRBV12-4 and TRBJ1-2; tentative D call: TRBD1 (5 bases). Trimming stripped 3 bases from V and 2 bases from J, with 16 bases between. There are 16 residues in the CDR3. The CDR3 spells CASSFALVDRNYGYTF. The CDR3 coding sequence is TGTGCCAGCAGTTTTGCTCTTGTCGACAGAAACTATGGCTACACCTTC.

This chain uses TRBV4-1 with TRBJ1-1; no definite D call. CDR3 length equals 13 residues. Germline V CDR1 and CDR2: MGHRA, YSYEKL. Trimming shortened V by 6 bases and J by 0 bases, and 8 bases separated the two germline ends. The CDR3 DNA follows: TGCGCCAGCAGGGAGGACTTGAACACTGAAGCTTTCTTT. This translates into CASREDLNTEAFF.

This clonotype occurred a few times. V and J are TRBV9 and TRBJ1-5; D is unresolved. Per the germline V gene, CDR1 is SGDLS and CDR2 is YYNGEE. Trimming stripped 3 bases from V and 9 bases from J, with 13 bases between. The CDR3 loop spans 13 amino acids. DNA for the CDR3: TGTGCCAGCAGCGCCCGGGTTAGGTCGCCCCAGCATTTT. Its protein is CASSARVRSPQHF. Drawing the rest from reference TRBV9 and TRBJ1-5, the complete variable domain is DSGVTQTPKHLITATGQRVTLRCSPRSGDLSVYWYQQSLDQGLQFLIQYYNGEERAKGNILERFSAQQFPDLHSELNLSSLELGDSALYFCASSARVRSPQHFGDGTRLSIL.

The V and J genes are TRBV12-3 or TRBV12-4 and TRBJ1-3; D gene unclear. This CDR3 has 15 amino acids. V lost 2 bases, J lost 0 bases, and 8 bases lay in between. The CDR3 loop is CASSLRGNSGNTIYF. The CDR3 coding sequence is TGTGCCAGCAGTTTACGGGGAAACTCTGGAAACACCATATATTTT.

This rearrangement joins TRBV20-1 to TRBJ1-1, with D maybe TRBD1 (5 bases). The CDR3 consists of 10 residues. Germline V gene data show CDR1 as DFQATT and CDR2 as SNEGSKA (reference sequence). V was trimmed by 2 bases and J by 12 bases, leaving 10 bases between them. The CDR3 DNA sequence: TGCAGTGCTAGACAGGGTATGACTTTCTTT. Translating it yields CSARQGMTFF.

The V gene is TRBV6-5, the J gene TRBJ2-7; D ambiguous. This CDR3 is built from 14 residues. In germline, CDR1 is MNHEY, CDR2 SVGAGI. Trimming pared 6 bases from V and 1 base from J, leaving 13 bases between. DNA of the CDR3: TGTGCCAGCAGGGTTGGTCGTGGATCCTACGAGCAGTACTTC. As protein: CASRVGRGSYEQYF.

This rearrangement joins TRBV6-2 or TRBV6-3 to TRBJ1-3, with no clear D. The V gene lost 0 bases and the J gene lost 3 bases, with 6 bases spanning the gap. CDR3 length equals 14 residues. Germline CDR1 is MNHEY and CDR2 is SVGEGT. The CDR3: CASSYSGNGNTIYF. The DNA of the CDR3 is TGTGCCAGCAGTTACTCGGGAAATGGAAACACCATATATTTT.

The chain recombines TRBV29-1 with TRBJ1-2; TRBD1 matches 8 bases. V lost 6 bases and J lost 0; bases outside the gene matches: 3. Germline V gene lookup returns CDR1 SQVTM and CDR2 ANQGSEA. The CDR3 extends over 13 amino acids. CDR3 residues: CSVRDRSNYGYTF. The CDR3, as DNA: TGCAGCGTCAGGGACAGGTCTAACTATGGCTACACCTTC.